The clone carrying this TCR beta chain was picked up a small number of times. Antigen: not known. This record belongs to a study of CD8 T cells in ankylosing spondylitis. In TCRdb, the 5' RACE reads were re-called with MiXCR into one record per CDR3 protein. In the table there are under 300,000 distinct CDR3 sequences, about 10% of which are singletons. Study observations and caveats: A TCR beta motif of 7 to 9 highly homologous variants seemed to mark ankylosing spondylitis blood. Some of the motif variants had earlier been found in reactive arthritis patients' fluid and blood.

V shed 5 bases and J shed 4 bases, with 22 bases lying between them. CDR1 is LGHDT, CDR2 YNNKEL, per germline (reference sequence). The CDR3 has 17 residues. The chain uses TRBV3-1 and TRBJ2-3; D not resolved. The source of this sequence is a male donor with ankylosing spondylitis or in good health (not recorded which). Specimen: blood, either unsorted or a sorted T cell fraction (not recorded which). The CDR3 spells CASSSRSASIVADTQYF. CDR3 in DNA: TGTGCCAGCAGCTCAAGATCCGCGAGTATCGTCGCAGATACGCAGTATTTT.